The present entry profiles one T cell receptor beta chain with its context. Its target is not known. The data originate from a study of shared clonotypes between healthy human individuals. This CDR3 contains 13 residues. Deletions cut 1 base from V and 10 bases from J, with 11 bases between. The germline gives CDR1 SEHNR, CDR2 FQNEAQ (reference sequence). Study-level points and caveats: Around 5.3% of naive CD4 clonotypes were shared across a few donors. Compared with memory subsets, naive subsets generally had larger estimated richness.

The naive CD8 subset, CD45RO-negative cells positively selected for CCR7, excluded terminally differentiated effector memory CD45RA+ cells. The study ran the assay at deep level. Per sorted-subset replicate PCR, input was about 180 ng DNA, representing tens of thousands of T cell genomes. Repertoires were generated with immunoSEQ multiplex PCR, while TCRdb's copy carries only in-frame clones and drops some. The profile shows about 2 million clones, over 85% of them singletons. This rearrangement joins TRBV7-9 to TRBJ2-4; a weak D match, TRBD1 (6 bases). The clonotype originates from a man aged 18 to 30 in good health. Sequenced material: naive CD8+ T cells sorted from blood. The CDR3 region has the DNA TGTGCCAGCAGCTTAGAGGGACAAAGGATTCAGTACTTC. Its translation is CASSLEGQRIQYF. The entire variable domain, with the rest obtained from reference TRBV7-9 and TRBJ2-4, is as follows: DTGVSQNPRHKITKRGQNVTFRCDPISEHNRLYWYRQTLGQGPEFLTYFQNEAQLEKSRLLSDRFSAERPKGSFSTLEIQRTEQGDSAMYLCASSLEGQRIQYFGAGTRLSVL.